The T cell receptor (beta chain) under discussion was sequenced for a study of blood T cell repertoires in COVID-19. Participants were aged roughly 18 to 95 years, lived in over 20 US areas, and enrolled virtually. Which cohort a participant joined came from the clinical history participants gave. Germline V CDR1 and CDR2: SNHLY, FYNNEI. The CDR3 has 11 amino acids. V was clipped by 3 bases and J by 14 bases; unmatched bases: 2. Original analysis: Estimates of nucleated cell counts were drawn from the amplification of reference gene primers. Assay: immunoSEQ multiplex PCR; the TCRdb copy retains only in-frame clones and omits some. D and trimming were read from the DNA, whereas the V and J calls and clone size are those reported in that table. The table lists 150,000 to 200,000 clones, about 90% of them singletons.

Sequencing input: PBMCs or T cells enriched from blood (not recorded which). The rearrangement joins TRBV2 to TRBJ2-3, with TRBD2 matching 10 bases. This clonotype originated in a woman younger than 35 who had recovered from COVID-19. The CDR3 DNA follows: TGTGCCAGCAGTGAGGGACTAGCGCCGTATTTT. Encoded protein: CASSEGLAPYF.